The rows below give T cell receptor beta chains drawn from one sample of a study of human T cells and chemical hapten exposure. MiXCR, applied by TCRdb to the RACE reads, yields one record per CDR3 protein. The sample has 140,000 or so distinct CDR3 sequences, about 12% seen once; the top ten hold approximately 1.3%. The material was whole blood, obtained in connection with sensitization to the hapten diphenylcyclopropenone (DPC). These receptors were obtained from a woman aged 45-65 years with alopecia areata. Some clones in this sample may be carry-over from other donors' samples. Both conserved end residues are part of each CDR3. A D gene is named only where the DNA matches it firmly. Part of the rows lack a size; the others show once, few, many or a class for expanded clones.

clone_size	j_call	v_call	d_call	cdr3_nt	cdr3_aa
few	TRBJ1-1	TRBV7-8	.	TGTGCCAGCACCCCTTACGGGGGACTGAACACTGAAGCTTTCTTT	CASTPYGGLNTEAFF
.	TRBJ2-3	TRBV20-1	TRBD2	TGCAGTGCAACCACTAGCGGGAGGACAGATACGCAGTATTTT	CSATTSGRTDTQYF
many	TRBJ1-5	TRBV30	.	TGTGCCTGGGGGGACTCGAGCCGGAATCAGCCCCAGCATTTT	CAWGDSSRNQPQHF
few	TRBJ2-5	TRBV23-1	TRBD1	TGCGCCAGCACCAAGACAGGGGAGAAGACCCAGTACTTC	CASTKTGEKTQYF
many	TRBJ2-3	TRBV11-2	.	TGTGCCAGCAGAGTAGGTGGCGGGATTAGAACAGATACGCAGTATTTT	CASRVGGGIRTDTQYF
.	TRBJ2-3	TRBV15	TRBD1	TGTGCCACCTCAACGACAGGGTTGAGCACAGATACGCAGTATTTT	CATSTTGLSTDTQYF
many	TRBJ2-2	TRBV27	TRBD2	TGTGCCAGCAGTTCCTCCTCTCTAGCGGGTGTTACCGGGGAGCTGTTTTTT	CASSSSSLAGVTGELFF
.	TRBJ2-7	TRBV5-1	.	TGCGCCAGCAGCTTTCCCCCCTCCTACGAGCAGTACTTC	CASSFPPSYEQYF
many	TRBJ2-1	TRBV6-2/TRBV6-3	TRBD2	TGTGCCAGCAGTTACTCGATACTAGCGGGAGGGCTATCCTACAATGAGCAGTTCTTC	CASSYSILAGGLSYNEQFF
many	TRBJ1-1	TRBV5-1	TRBD1	TGCGCCAGCAGCCCAGGACAGGGGATGGGAGTGTTGGACACTGAAGCTTTCTTT	CASSPGQGMGVLDTEAFF
few	TRBJ2-2	TRBV29-1	.	TGCAGCGTCCTTAGACTAGTCGGGGCCGGGGAGCTGTTTTTT	CSVLRLVGAGELFF
.	TRBJ2-1	TRBV6-1	TRBD1	TGTGCCAGCAGAGGGACAGGGGGCTCCTACAATGAGCAGTTCTTC	CASRGTGGSYNEQFF
many	TRBJ1-4	TRBV5-6	TRBD1	TGTGCCAGCAGTTTGCCTCAGGGGGAAGGAGAAAAACTGTTTTTT	CASSLPQGEGEKLFF
.	TRBJ2-1	TRBV29-1	.	TGCAGCGTTGATTCCGACTGGCGGAGCTCCTACAATGAGCAGTTCTTC	CSVDSDWRSSYNEQFF
.	TRBJ2-3	TRBV10-3	TRBD1	TGTGCCATCAGTGAGGGACAGGGGCCAGATACGCAGTATTTT	CAISEGQGPDTQYF
.	TRBJ2-2	TRBV6-6	.	TGTGCCAGCAGCATGGCGGGCGGGGAGCTGTTTTTT	CASSMAGGELFF
many	TRBJ1-1	TRBV5-6	TRBD1	TGTGCCAGCAGCAGAGGGGGCTATGGGATGAACACTGAAGCTTTCTTT	CASSRGGYGMNTEAFF
many	TRBJ2-5	TRBV29-1	.	TGCAGCGTTGGAGGGGCGGAGACCCAGTACTTC	CSVGGAETQYF
.	TRBJ2-6	TRBV28	.	TGTGCCAGCAGGTTTAGAAGGCGTACCGGGGCCAACGTCCTGACTTTC	CASRFRRRTGANVLTF
many	TRBJ2-3	TRBV27	TRBD2	TGTGCCAGCAGTTTGAGACTAGCGGGAGCCGCAGATACGCAGTATTTT	CASSLRLAGAADTQYF
.	TRBJ2-5	TRBV11-2	TRBD2	TGTGCCAGCAGCTGGGGGGGAGTGAGTCAAGAGACCCAGTACTTC	CASSWGGVSQETQYF
few	TRBJ2-2	TRBV5-6	TRBD2	TGTGCCAGCAGCTTTTCGCCGGGAGGGCCCGGCGGGGAGCTGTTTTTT	CASSFSPGGPGGELFF
many	TRBJ2-7	TRBV10-2	.	TGCGCCAGCAGTGTGGGGGCCTCCTACGAGCAGTACTTC	CASSVGASYEQYF
many	TRBJ2-7	TRBV5-1	TRBD2	TGCGCCAGCAGCTTGGGTCCTAGCGGGAGGGCCGTCTACGAGCAGTACTTC	CASSLGPSGRAVYEQYF
few	TRBJ1-5	TRBV2	TRBD1	TGTGCCAGCAGTGGGGACAGCCCCAGGCAGCCCCAGCATTTT	CASSGDSPRQPQHF
few	TRBJ2-7	TRBV27	TRBD2	TGTGCCAGCAGTTTGGTGGGAGCGGGAGGGCCATCCTACGAGCAGTACTTC	CASSLVGAGGPSYEQYF
.	TRBJ2-7	TRBV13	.	TGTGCCAGCAGCTTTGACCGGTCCTACGAGCAGCACTTC	CASSFDRSYEQHF
many	TRBJ1-2	TRBV29-1	.	TGCACGGGGGAAATGGGGCAGGGTGGCTACACCTTC	CTGEMGQGGYTF
few	TRBJ2-2	TRBV6-6	.	TGTGCCAGCAGTTACCAGAGTCCCGGGGAGCTGTTTTTT	CASSYQSPGELFF
few	TRBJ2-1	TRBV2	.	TGTGCCAGCAGTGAGGGGCTAGCTGGATATGAGCAGTTCTTC	CASSEGLAGYEQFF
few	TRBJ2-2	TRBV11-2	.	TGTGCCACCGAGGGGGGACTGTTCGCGAACACCGGGGAGCTGTTTTTT	CATEGGLFANTGELFF
few	TRBJ2-3	TRBV7-9	.	TGTGCCAGCAGTATAGTGGCTACAGATACGCAGTATTTT	CASSIVATDTQYF
many	TRBJ1-1	TRBV20-1	TRBD1	TGCAGTGCTAGAGATGACAGGGGAAGCACTGAAGCTTTCTTT	CSARDDRGSTEAFF
many	TRBJ1-6	TRBV18	.	TGTGCCAGCTCACCAACCGCCAGGAGCTCCTATAATTCACCCCTCCACTTT	CASSPTARSSYNSPLHF
few	TRBJ2-3	TRBV5-1	.	TGCGCCAGCAGCTTGAGCTGGGGAGGACGGACAGATACGCAGTATTTT	CASSLSWGGRTDTQYF
few	TRBJ1-4	TRBV4-2	TRBD1	TGTGCCAGCAGCCAAGGGGGAACAGGGGTTGCAACTAATGAAAAACTGTTTTTT	CASSQGGTGVATNEKLFF
few	TRBJ2-1	TRBV19	.	TGTGCCAGTAGTATAAGGAACACCCTCACGGGGAATGAGCAGTTCTTC	CASSIRNTLTGNEQFF
few	TRBJ2-1	TRBV5-1	.	TGCGCCAGCAGCCCCACAGCGGATAACTACAATGAGCAGTTCTTC	CASSPTADNYNEQFF
.	TRBJ2-3	TRBV20-1	TRBD2	TGCAGTGCCAATAGCGGGAGCGGAGCGGGAGATACGCAGTATTTT	CSANSGSGAGDTQYF
few	TRBJ1-5	TRBV28	.	TGTGCCAGCAGTGCCTCTAGGGGGGCCGGGCAGCCCCAGCATTTT	CASSASRGAGQPQHF
.	TRBJ2-5	TRBV2	.	TGTGCCAGCAGTGAAGCGCTTCTTCGGGTTCAAGAGACCCAGTACTTC	CASSEALLRVQETQYF
many	TRBJ2-3	TRBV7-8	TRBD2	TGTGCCAGCAGCTTAGCGGCTAGCGGGAGCCTTAGCACAGATACGCAGTATTTT	CASSLAASGSLSTDTQYF
.	TRBJ2-3	TRBV24-1	.	TGTGCCACCAGTGATTTGTACAGCCAGGATACGCAGTATTTT	CATSDLYSQDTQYF
many	TRBJ1-1	TRBV5-1	.	TGCGCCAGCAGCTTGGGGCAGGGTCTGATGAACACTGAAGCTTTCTTT	CASSLGQGLMNTEAFF
few	TRBJ1-1	TRBV27	.	TGTGCCAGCAGTTTTGGCAGCCGACCTATGAACACTGAAGCTTTCTTT	CASSFGSRPMNTEAFF
many	TRBJ2-1	TRBV7-3	TRBD2	TGTGCCAGCAGCCCCCTGGCTAGCGGAAAGAATGAGCAGTTCTTC	CASSPLASGKNEQFF
many	TRBJ2-7	TRBV14	.	TGTGCCAGCAGCCAAGACCCCGCCGTTCGGGCCGAGCAGTACTTC	CASSQDPAVRAEQYF
.	TRBJ2-2	TRBV6-5	.	TGTGCCAGCAGTTACTCGATCCAGGGGCCGAACACCGGGGAGCTGTTTTTT	CASSYSIQGPNTGELFF
.	TRBJ2-5	TRBV6-6	.	TGTGCCAGCAGCCAACGCGCGGAGACCCAGTACTTC	CASSQRAETQYF
many	TRBJ2-1	TRBV29-1	TRBD1	TGCAGCGTTGCTCAGACAGGGACCTACAATGAGCAGTTCTTC	CSVAQTGTYNEQFF
.	TRBJ1-2	TRBV28	TRBD1	TGTGCCAGCAGTTCGGGCAGGGGGCATGGCTACACCTTC	CASSSGRGHGYTF